This TCR beta chain was recovered during a study of blood T cells in healthy people across ages. This clonotype was seen more than once but under ten times. It was with a sample-barcoded 5' primer and a J-beta primer mix that a second PCR of roughly 7 to 12 cycles was run. TCRdb recomputed calls from the 5' RACE reads with MiXCR, one row per CDR3 protein. The sample includes approximately 490,000 distinct CDR3 sequences, under 30% of them seen just once. Healthy Caucasian individuals from Russia aged roughly 6 to 90 were enrolled as donors. Separately, the same data were catalogued under a study of T cells of mothers and their children.

The sequence was obtained from a boy aged 10-17 years in good health. Sequencing was done on a sample of blood.

CDR3 residues: CATSVVERVYETSSGNTIYF. The CDR3 DNA is TGTGCCACCAGTGTCGTCGAGCGGGTTTACGAAACAAGCTCTGGAAACACCATATATTTT. V usage is TRBV24-1 and J usage is TRBJ1-3; D gene unclear. The V end lost 5 bases, the J end lost 0 bases, and 25 bases lay between the germline ends. The CDR3 is 20 residues long. Germline CDR1 and CDR2: KGHDR and SFDVKD.